A selection of T cell receptor beta chains follows, all from one sample in a study of cytomegalovirus exposure and HLA in healthy donors. Profiling relied on immunoSEQ multiplex PCR, and the TCRdb table lists in-frame clones only, not all of them. The sample carries about 150,000 clones, approximately 72% recorded once. What was sequenced was PBMCs. The receptors were sampled from a man between 35 and 55 years old in good health and CMV-seronegative. Each CDR3 is given with its conserved first and last residue. Fields, in order: D gene, clone size, V gene, J gene, CDR3 protein, CDR3 DNA. The D gene is left open where the match is weak. A row's size may be missing; if present it is once, few, many or a size class.

>.|.|TRBV6-5|TRBJ1-5
CASSWGRDYQPQHF
TGTGCCAGCAGTTGGGGCAGGGATTATCAGCCCCAGCATTTT
>.|.|TRBV6-5|TRBJ2-5
CASSYSVLGGETQYF
TGTGCCAGCAGTTACTCGGTTCTAGGGGGAGAGACCCAGTACTTC
>.|.|TRBV6-5|TRBJ2-3
CASSHSQSSTDTQYF
TGTGCCAGCAGCCACTCGCAATCTAGCACAGATACGCAGTATTTT
>TRBD1|.|TRBV5-4|TRBJ2-2
CASSAGTGGANTGELFF
TGTGCCAGCAGCGCCGGGACAGGGGGCGCGAACACCGGGGAGCTGTTTTTT
>TRBD2|.|TRBV10-3|TRBJ2-5
CAISSGGGGRGQETQYF
TGTGCCATCAGCTCCGGGGGAGGCGGGAGGGGTCAAGAGACCCAGTACTTC
>.|.|TRBV2|TRBJ1-5
CASSEQVGNQPQHF
TGTGCCAGCAGTGAGCAGGTCGGCAATCAGCCCCAGCATTTT
>.|.|TRBV5-4|TRBJ2-6
CASSLIRISLSGANVLTF
TGTGCCAGCAGCTTAATCAGGATCTCCCTCTCTGGGGCCAACGTCCTGACTTTC
>TRBD2|.|TRBV6-5|TRBJ2-7
CASSYSIGTSGYEQYF
TGTGCCAGCAGTTACTCGATTGGGACTAGCGGCTACGAGCAGTACTTC
>TRBD1|.|TRBV4-3|TRBJ2-6
CASSPKKGGQGIIGANALTF
TGCGCCAGCAGCCCCAAGAAGGGGGGACAGGGAATAATTGGGGCCAACGCCCTGACTTTC
>.|.|TRBV28|TRBJ2-7
CASRASPYEQYF
TGTGCCAGCAGGGCTTCTCCCTACGAGCAGTACTTC
>.|.|TRBV7-9|TRBJ1-2
CASSSVRVSDYGYTF
TGTGCCAGCAGCTCGGTGAGGGTATCAGACTATGGCTACACCTTC
>TRBD2|few|TRBV28|TRBJ2-7
CASSPGLASTYEQYF
TGTGCCAGCAGCCCGGGACTAGCGTCTACCTACGAGCAGTACTTC
>.|.|TRBV5-6|TRBJ2-2
CASSFGTGLWGGELFF
TGTGCCAGCAGCTTCGGCACAGGTCTCTGGGGCGGGGAGCTGTTTTTT
>.|.|TRBV9|TRBJ1-1
CASSPRVNTEAFF
TGTGCCAGCAGCCCCAGGGTGAACACTGAAGCTTTCTTT
>TRBD1|once|TRBV19|TRBJ2-7
CASRRQGTYEQYF
TGTGCCAGCCGGCGACAGGGTACCTACGAGCAGTACTTC
>TRBD2|once|TRBV27|TRBJ2-7
CASSFLTEGKASGTLTKYF
TGTGCCAGCAGTTTTTTAACGGAGGGGAAAGCTAGCGGGACATTGACTAAGTACTTC
>.|.|TRBV28|TRBJ1-2
CASGWGGYGYPF
TGTGCCAGCGGGTGGGGGGGCTATGGCTACCCCTTC
>.|.|TRBV7-9|TRBJ1-3
CASSLPFSGNTIYF
TGTGCCAGCAGCTTACCATTTTCTGGAAACACCATATATTTT
>.|.|TRBV7-9|TRBJ2-3
CASSRAGGPSTDTQYF
TGTGCCAGCAGCCGAGCCGGGGGGCCTAGCACAGATACGCAGTATTTT
>TRBD1|few|TRBV5-4|TRBJ2-5
CASSSGTGGYRETQYF
TGTGCCAGCAGCTCCGGGACAGGGGGCTATCGGGAGACCCAGTACTTC
>.|.|TRBV28|TRBJ2-6
CASSLSSGANVLTF
TGTGCCAGCAGTTTGAGCTCTGGGGCCAACGTCCTGACTTTC
>.|.|TRBV7-7|TRBJ1-6
CASSLTPRDSPLHF
TGTGCCAGCAGCTTGACACCTCGCGATTCACCCCTCCACTTT